Listed here are 27 T cell receptor beta chains from one sample, sequenced in a study of T-cell reconstitution after alpha-beta-depleted transplantation in children. Unique molecular identifiers were incorporated when the TCRbeta library was constructed. MiXCR, applied by TCRdb to the PCR reads, yields one record per CDR3 protein. The table shows some 100,000 distinct CDR3 sequences, with about a sixth occurring only once. The specimen comprised PBMCs, mostly from graft donor cells, sampled 180 days after TCRalphabeta/CD19-depleted stem cell transplant. These receptor sequences come from a male patient between 2 and 15 years old who had a stem cell transplant for acute lymphoblastic leukemia, so the T cells may come from the graft donor.

This clonotype was picked up a small number of times. This chain uses TRBV29-1 with TRBJ2-2; 10 bases are shared with TRBD1. There are 15 residues in the CDR3. The ends lost 5 bases at V and 1 base at J; junction bases unmatched: 4. Germline-derived CDR1 and CDR2 are SQVTM and ANQGSEA. Here the CDR3 reads CSVRGTGENTGELFF. CDR3 DNA sequence: TGCAGCGTTCGCGGGACAGGGGAGAACACCGGGGAGCTGTTTTTT.

This clonotype was observed a handful of times. The genes are TRBV6-5 and TRBJ1-3; D call uncertain. V lost 1 base, J lost 0 bases, and 16 bases lay in between. Germline V gene data show CDR1 as MNHEY and CDR2 as SVGAGI. CDR3 length: 18 amino acids. The CDR3 protein is CASSYFFPVAYSGNTIYF. CDR3 DNA sequence: TGTGCCAGCAGTTACTTTTTCCCGGTAGCCTACTCTGGAAACACCATATATTTT.

This clonotype appeared a few times. This chain connects TRBV20-1 to TRBJ2-3; D gene ambiguous. Germline values: CDR1 DFQATT, CDR2 SNEGSKA (reference sequence). Trimming removed 4 bases at V and 1 base at J, with 9 bases between. This CDR3 has 13 amino acids. CDR3 residues: CSATFTGTDTQYF. The CDR3 DNA is TGCAGTGCTACCTTTACAGGCACAGATACGCAGTATTTT.

The chain links TRBV5-1 to TRBJ2-7; D is perhaps TRBD2 (6 bases). Germline loops: CDR1 SGHRS, CDR2 YFSETQ. CDR3 length: 14 residues. Trimming removed 3 bases at V and 0 bases at J, with 10 bases between. The CDR3 loop reads CASSWDWSSYEQYF. The CDR3 coding sequence is TGCGCCAGCAGCTGGGACTGGAGCTCCTACGAGCAGTACTTC.

The chain combines TRBV27 with TRBJ1-1, with D perhaps TRBD1 (5 bases). Germline V gives CDR1 MNHEY, CDR2 SMNVEV (reference sequence). This CDR3 comprises 13 residues. With 8 bases removed from V and 4 bases from J, the gap between germline ends came to 14 bases. CDR3 loop: CASGQGGGTEAFF. In nucleotides, the CDR3 is TGTGCCAGCGGTCAGGGCGGTGGCACTGAAGCTTTCTTT.

This clonotype was detected a few times. The chain recombines TRBV3-1 with TRBJ1-3; maybe TRBD1 (5 bases). CDR3 size: 18 residues. Germline V lookup: CDR1 LGHDT, CDR2 YNNKEL (reference sequence). V lost 0 bases and J 0 bases, leaving 15 bases between the germline ends. In nucleotides, the CDR3 is TGTGCCAGCAGCCAAGAAGCCCCGCCGACAGACTCTGGAAACACCATATATTTT. This translates into CASSQEAPPTDSGNTIYF.

This clonotype was picked up many times. The chain is built from TRBV27 and TRBJ2-3; the D is unclear. With 7 bases removed from V and 0 bases from J, the gap between germline ends came to 8 bases. The CDR3 loop spans 13 amino acids. Per the germline V gene, CDR1 is MNHEY and CDR2 is SMNVEV (reference sequence). CDR3 nucleotide sequence: TGTGCCAGCAAATTACAAAGCACAGATACGCAGTATTTT. This codes for CASKLQSTDTQYF.

The chain recombines TRBV12-3 or TRBV12-4 with TRBJ1-5; 9 nucleotides line up with TRBD1. V lost 5 bases and J lost 5; bases outside the gene matches: 13. This CDR3 is 17 amino acids long. CDR3 nucleotide sequence: TGTGCCAGCAGTAATCCCCCGACAGGGGGTTTGGATCAGCCCCAGCATTTT. Its protein product is CASSNPPTGGLDQPQHF.

With respect to this clonotype: Given a much more abundant clone one base away, this may be a read error. The rearrangement uses TRBV4-1 and TRBJ2-1, with 8 bases identical to TRBD2. Germline CDR1 MGHRA, CDR2 YSYEKL. The CDR3 extends over 17 amino acids. The CDR3 spells CASSQDSGTSRYNERFF. CDR3 coding DNA: TGCGCCAGCAGCCAAGATAGCGGGACAAGTAGATACAATGAGCGGTTCTTC.

V is TRBV11-2 and J is TRBJ2-2, with 8 bases fitting TRBD2. Germline CDR1 is SGHAT and CDR2 is FQNNGV. V gave up 0 bases and J gave up 4 bases; unmatched junction bases: 7. This CDR3 comprises 17 residues. The CDR3 loop is CASSLEERGPFTGELFF. CDR3 coding DNA: TGTGCCAGCAGCTTAGAAGAGCGGGGGCCCTTCACCGGGGAGCTGTTTTTT. Using reference TRBV11-2 and TRBJ2-2 for the parts outside the CDR3, the full variable domain is EAGVAQSPRYKIIEKRQSVAFWCNPISGHATLYWYQQILGQGPKLLIQFQNNGVVDDSQLPKDRFSAERLKGVDSTLKIQPAKLEDSAVYLCASSLEERGPFTGELFFGEGSRLTVL.

The chain carries TRBV2 and TRBJ1-2; D gene ambiguous. V was trimmed by 2 bases and J by 7 bases, leaving 11 bases between them. There are 13 residues in the CDR3. The germline V gene has CDR1 SNHLY and CDR2 FYNNEI. Here the CDR3 DNA reads TGTGCCAGCAGTGAAAAAGGTCCGGGTGGCTACACCTTC. It codes for CASSEKGPGGYTF.

V gene TRBV19 combines with J gene TRBJ1-2; TRBD1 agrees at 7 bases. Germline V gives CDR1 LNHDA, CDR2 SQIVND (reference sequence). The trim removed 3 bases at V and 6 bases at J, leaving 13 bases unmatched. This CDR3 spans 16 amino acids. Written as DNA, the CDR3 is TGTGCCAGTAGTATTCGAGACAGGGCCGAAATGAATGGCTACACCTTC. Encoded protein: CASSIRDRAEMNGYTF.

On this clonotype: This CDR3 fails to terminate in the conserved phenylalanine or tryptophan, so it likely reflects a read error. The V and J genes are TRBV7-7 and TRBJ2-7, with unresolved D. The CDR3 consists of 9 residues. Between the trimmed V and J ends, which lost 9 bases and 5 bases, there was a span of 5 bases. Per the germline V gene, CDR1 is SSHAT and CDR2 is FNYEAQ (reference sequence). CDR3 in DNA: TGTGCCAGGGCAGACGAGCAGTACTCC. As protein: CARADEQYS.

This clonotype was observed a handful of times. The rearrangement uses TRBV12-3 or TRBV12-4 and TRBJ2-7, with D unclear. V lost 6 bases and J lost 2, with 11 bases in between. This CDR3 is 13 amino acids long. In nucleotides, the CDR3 is TGTGCCAGCAGGAAGGTATTTCCCTACGAGCAGTACTTC. Its protein is CASRKVFPYEQYF.

The sample holds many counts of this clonotype. This sequence joins TRBV24-1 and TRBJ2-2; TRBD1 aligns across 12 bases. The V gene's germline CDR1 is KGHDR and CDR2 SFDVKD. This CDR3 region has 16 residues. J lost 3 bases, V lost 3 bases, and 1 base had no gene match. This CDR3 reads CATSDGTGGYTGELFF. The CDR3 DNA reads TGTGCCACCAGTGATGGGACAGGGGGCTACACCGGGGAGCTGTTTTTT.

This sequence joins TRBV6-2 or TRBV6-3 and TRBJ2-7; the match to TRBD2 covers 10 bases. Germline lookup yields CDR1 MNHEY and CDR2 SVGEGT. The CDR3 has 16 amino acids. The V segment lost 4 bases and the J segment 0 bases; nucleotides outside the gene matches: 6. The CDR3 DNA reads TGTGCCAGCAGTTGGAGCCCTAGCGGGGGCTCCTACGAGCAGTACTTC. It encodes CASSWSPSGGSYEQYF.

This clonotype has just a few counts. The J gene is TRBJ2-1, the V gene TRBV5-1; possibly TRBD2 for D (6 bases). Trimming pared 6 bases from V and 4 bases from J, leaving 17 bases between. The CDR3 consists of 15 residues. Germline lookup yields CDR1 SGHRS and CDR2 YFSETQ. CDR3 in amino acids: CASKILGSRYNEQFF. CDR3 coding DNA: TGCGCCAGCAAAATACTCGGGAGCCGATACAATGAGCAGTTCTTC.

The rearrangement joins TRBV5-1 to TRBJ2-5; TRBD2 might be the D (6 bases). Trimming cost V 6 bases and J 2 bases, with 17 bases left between them. Germline V gene lookup returns CDR1 SGHRS and CDR2 YFSETQ. The CDR3 is 15 residues long. In nucleotides, the CDR3 is TGCGCCAGCATCTTCACCGGGGGAAAGCAAGAGACCCAGTACTTC. This translates into CASIFTGGKQETQYF.

The J gene is TRBJ1-2, the V gene TRBV5-1, with TRBD1 as a possible D gene (5 bases). Trimming removed 0 bases at V and 4 bases at J, with 13 bases between. This CDR3 is built from 15 residues. Germline CDR1 is SGHRS and CDR2 is YFSETQ. CDR3: CASSLAGGEGYGYTF. The CDR3 nucleotides read TGCGCCAGCAGCTTGGCCGGGGGTGAAGGCTATGGCTACACCTTC. Drawing the rest from reference TRBV5-1 and TRBJ1-2, the complete variable domain is KAGVTQTPRYLIKTRGQQVTLSCSPISGHRSVSWYQQTPGQGLQFLFEYFSETQRNKGNFPGRFSGRQFSNSRSEMNVSTLELGDSALYLCASSLAGGEGYGYTFGSGTRLTVV.

This clonotype was observed a handful of times. V and J are TRBV3-1 and TRBJ2-5; 10 nucleotides match TRBD2. Unmatched junction bases numbered 6, after V lost 0 bases and J lost 2 bases. The CDR3 totals 17 residues. The germline gives CDR1 LGHDT, CDR2 YNNKEL (reference sequence). DNA of the CDR3: TGTGCCAGCAGCCAAGATACCCTAGCGGGGGTGCAAGAGACCCAGTACTTC. Protein: CASSQDTLAGVQETQYF.

J is TRBJ1-1 and V is TRBV12-3 or TRBV12-4; D is unclear. The CDR3 runs to 13 residues. V was clipped by 11 bases and J by 5 bases, with 18 bases between them. The CDR3 DNA follows: TGTGCCTGCATTTTCCGCCAGGAGACTGAAGCTTTCTTT. This encodes CACIFRQETEAFF.

This clonotype was counted ten times or more. The genes are TRBV12-3 or TRBV12-4 and TRBJ1-2; possibly TRBD1 for D (6 bases). Between the trimmed V and J ends, which lost 6 bases and 8 bases, there was a span of 22 bases. The CDR3 covers 15 residues. The CDR3 sequence is CASSHRDTEMKGYTF. CDR3 DNA: TGTGCCAGCAGCCACCGGGACACAGAAATGAAGGGCTACACCTTC.

This clonotype has more than one count but fewer than ten. The chain links TRBV12-5 to TRBJ1-6; D is perhaps TRBD1 (5 bases). Deletions cut 7 bases from V and 3 bases from J, with 19 bases between. The CDR3 extends over 17 amino acids. Germline V gene lookup returns CDR1 LGHNT and CDR2 FRNRAP. CDR3 in amino acids: CASAQSQDTFYNSPLHF. CDR3 DNA: TGTGCTAGTGCCCAATCACAGGACACTTTCTATAATTCACCCCTCCACTTT.

V usage is TRBV27 and J usage is TRBJ1-5; D is perhaps TRBD1 (5 bases). The CDR3 loop spans 14 amino acids. V was trimmed by 5 bases and J by 9 bases, leaving 17 bases between them. CDR1 and CDR2 from the germline V gene are MNHEY and SMNVEV (reference sequence). CDR3 sequence: CASSQMGVLRPQHF. The CDR3 nucleotides are TGTGCCAGCAGTCAAATGGGGGTTCTTCGGCCCCAGCATTTT.

V gene TRBV4-3 combines with J gene TRBJ2-1, with D perhaps matching TRBD2 (6 bases). Germline loops: CDR1 LGHNA, CDR2 YSLEER. Trimming shortened V by 1 base and J by 10 bases, and 14 bases separated the two germline ends. The CDR3 spans 14 residues. This CDR3 reads CASSQATGVWEQFF. CDR3 nucleotides: TGCGCCAGCAGCCAAGCAACGGGGGTCTGGGAGCAGTTCTTC.

This clonotype was observed once. The chain couples TRBV29-1 to TRBJ1-1, with D unclear. Between the trimmed V and J ends, which lost 0 bases and 0 bases, there was a span of 11 bases. The CDR3 is 15 amino acids. The germline CDR1 and CDR2 sequences are SQVTM and ANQGSEA. CDR3 sequence (DNA): TGCAGCGTTGAAGATCCGCGGATCATGAACACTGAAGCTTTCTTT. Encoded protein: CSVEDPRIMNTEAFF.

V usage is TRBV7-2 and J usage is TRBJ2-5; possible D gene TRBD1, 6 bases. CDR1 SGHTA and CDR2 FQGNSA come from the germline V gene. There are 15 residues in the CDR3. V lost 5 bases and J 4 bases, leaving 17 bases between the germline ends. The CDR3 reads CASSRGQLGGETQYF. DNA of the CDR3: TGTGCCAGCAGCCGAGGACAGTTAGGAGGAGAGACCCAGTACTTC.